The sequence of this TCR beta chain was determined in a study of naive and memory T cell subsets. In this sample, this clonotype turned up a few times. V was clipped by 11 bases and J by 5 bases; unmatched bases: 7. CDR3 length: 12 residues. Germline CDR1 reads SNHLY; CDR2 reads FYNNEI. Both TRBC1 and TRBC2 were covered by a beta constant-region primer of two equimolar oligonucleotides. Each CDR3 protein gets one entry after TCRdb re-called the UMI-ligation and nested PCR reads with MiXCR. The sample contains about 150,000 distinct CDR3 sequences, about 17% of which appear only once. The origin of this receptor is a human donor in good health. The sequenced material came from naive CD4+ T cells from blood. The rearrangement links TRBV2 to TRBJ2-5; TRBD1 matches 8 bases. The CDR3 DNA follows: TGTGCCGGACGACAGGGGTTCGAGACCCAGTACTTC. The encoded protein is CAGRQGFETQYF.